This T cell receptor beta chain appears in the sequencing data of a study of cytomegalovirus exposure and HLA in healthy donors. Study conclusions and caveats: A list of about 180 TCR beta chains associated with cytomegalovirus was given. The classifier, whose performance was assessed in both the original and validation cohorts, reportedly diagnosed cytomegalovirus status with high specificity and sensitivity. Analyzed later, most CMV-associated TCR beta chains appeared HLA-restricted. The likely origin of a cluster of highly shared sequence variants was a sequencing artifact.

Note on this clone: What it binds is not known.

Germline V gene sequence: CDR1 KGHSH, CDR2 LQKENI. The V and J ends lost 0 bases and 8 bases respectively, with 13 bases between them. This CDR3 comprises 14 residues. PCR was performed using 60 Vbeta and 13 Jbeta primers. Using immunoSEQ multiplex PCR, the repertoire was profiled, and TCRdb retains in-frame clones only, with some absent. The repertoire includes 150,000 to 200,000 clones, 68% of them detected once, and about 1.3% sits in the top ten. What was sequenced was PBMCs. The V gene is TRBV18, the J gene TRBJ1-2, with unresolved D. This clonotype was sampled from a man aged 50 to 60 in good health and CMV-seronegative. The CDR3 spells CASSPPTRSSGYTF. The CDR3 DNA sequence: TGTGCCAGCTCACCACCGACGAGGTCCTCCGGCTACACCTTC.